Reported below is one TCR beta chain. As yet, its antigen is unknown. Per donor, one heparinised blood draw averaged about 116 mL. The sample originates from a study of beta chain features in type 1 diabetes. TCRB transcripts that were expressed got sequenced, as all of the isolated RNA had been reverse transcribed. This table comes from immunoSEQ multiplex PCR, and its TCRdb copy is limited to in-frame clones, with some not included. The sample includes more than 300,000 clones, 8.5% to 10% of them seen just once. The CDR3 extends over 15 amino acids. The germline CDR1 and CDR2 sequences are SGHNT and YENEEA. V was clipped by 1 base and J by 4 bases, with 12 bases between them. General study points: Shortening that was moderate but significant affected the TCRB CDR3s of Type 1 diabetes patients in all four CD4+ subsets. TCRB repertoires of naive, central memory and Treg cells appeared more similar among patients than among healthy donors. Overrepresentation of cells with high TCR expression could result from cDNA sequencing.

The receptor's source is a young man with type 1 diabetes. This rearrangement joins TRBV11-3 to TRBJ2-3, with D perhaps assigned TRBD1 or TRBD2 (5 bases each). Material for sequencing was central memory CD4+ T cells from blood. The chain's CDR3 is CASSLGDGRADTQYF. CDR3 bases: TGTGCCAGCAGCTTAGGGGACGGAAGAGCAGATACGCAGTATTTT.